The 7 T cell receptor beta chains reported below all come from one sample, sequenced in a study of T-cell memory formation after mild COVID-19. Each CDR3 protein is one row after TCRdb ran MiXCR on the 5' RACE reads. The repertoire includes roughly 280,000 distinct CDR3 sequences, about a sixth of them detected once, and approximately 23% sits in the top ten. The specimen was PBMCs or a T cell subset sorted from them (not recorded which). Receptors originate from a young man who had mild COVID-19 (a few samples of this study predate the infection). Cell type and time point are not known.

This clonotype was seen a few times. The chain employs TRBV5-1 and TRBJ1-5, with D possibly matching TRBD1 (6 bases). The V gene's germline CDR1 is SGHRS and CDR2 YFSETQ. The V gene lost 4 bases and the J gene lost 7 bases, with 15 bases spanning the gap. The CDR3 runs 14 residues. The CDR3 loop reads CASSPQTGGQPQHF. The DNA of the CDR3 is TGCGCCAGCAGCCCCCAGACAGGAGGGCAGCCCCAGCATTTT.

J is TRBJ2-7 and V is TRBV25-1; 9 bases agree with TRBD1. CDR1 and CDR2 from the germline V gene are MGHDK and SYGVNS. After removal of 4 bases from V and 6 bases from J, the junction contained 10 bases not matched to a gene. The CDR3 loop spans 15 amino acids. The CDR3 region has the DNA TGTGCCAGCAGTGTCTGGTCGGGACAGGGATCCGAGCAGTACGTC. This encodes CASSVWSGQGSEQYV.

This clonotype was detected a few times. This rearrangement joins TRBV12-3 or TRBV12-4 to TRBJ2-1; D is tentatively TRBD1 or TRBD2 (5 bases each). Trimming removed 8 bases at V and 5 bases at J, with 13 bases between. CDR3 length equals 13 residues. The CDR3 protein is CASAEGWNNEQFF. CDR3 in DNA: TGTGCCAGCGCCGAGGGGTGGAACAATGAGCAGTTCTTC.

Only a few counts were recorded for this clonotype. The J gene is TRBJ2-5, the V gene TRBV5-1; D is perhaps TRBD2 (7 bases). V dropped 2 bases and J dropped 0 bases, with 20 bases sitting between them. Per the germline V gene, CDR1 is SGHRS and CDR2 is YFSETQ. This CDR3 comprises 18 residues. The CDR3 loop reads CASSFRGRDTSYQETQYF. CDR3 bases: TGCGCCAGCAGCTTCCGGGGGAGGGACACCTCGTACCAAGAGACCCAGTACTTC.

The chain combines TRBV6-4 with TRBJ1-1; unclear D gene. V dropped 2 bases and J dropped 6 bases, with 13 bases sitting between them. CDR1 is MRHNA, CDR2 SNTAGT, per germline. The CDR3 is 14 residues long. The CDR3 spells CASSDGRALAEAFF. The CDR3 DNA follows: TGTGCCAGCAGTGACGGGCGTGCTTTGGCTGAAGCTTTCTTT.

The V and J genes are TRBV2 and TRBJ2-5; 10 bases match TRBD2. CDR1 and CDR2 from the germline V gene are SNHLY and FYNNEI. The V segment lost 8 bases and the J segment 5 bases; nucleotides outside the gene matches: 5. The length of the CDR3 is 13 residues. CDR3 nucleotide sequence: TGTGCCAGCGAGCGGGGGGGCCGGGAGACCCAGTACTTC. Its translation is CASERGGRETQYF.

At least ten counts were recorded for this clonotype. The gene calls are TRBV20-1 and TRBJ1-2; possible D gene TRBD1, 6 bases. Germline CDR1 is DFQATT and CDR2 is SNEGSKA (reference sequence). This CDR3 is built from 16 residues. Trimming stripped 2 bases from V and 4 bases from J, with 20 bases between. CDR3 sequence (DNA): TGCAGTGCTAGAAGTTTCTCGGACAGTGGGATCTATGGCTACACCTTC. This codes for CSARSFSDSGIYGYTF.